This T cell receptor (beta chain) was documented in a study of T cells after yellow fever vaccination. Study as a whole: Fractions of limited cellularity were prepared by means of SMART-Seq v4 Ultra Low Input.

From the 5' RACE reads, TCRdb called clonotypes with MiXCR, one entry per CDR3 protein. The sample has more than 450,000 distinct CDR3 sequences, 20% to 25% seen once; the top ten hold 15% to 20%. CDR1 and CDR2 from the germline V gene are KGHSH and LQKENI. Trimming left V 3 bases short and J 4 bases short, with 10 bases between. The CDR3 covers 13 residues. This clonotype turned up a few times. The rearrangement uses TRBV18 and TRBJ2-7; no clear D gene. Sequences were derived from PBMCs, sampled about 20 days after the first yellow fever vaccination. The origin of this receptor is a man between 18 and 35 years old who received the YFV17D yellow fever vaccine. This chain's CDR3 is CASSPPQHYEQYF. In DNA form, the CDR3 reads TGTGCCAGCTCACCGCCCCAGCATTACGAGCAGTACTTC. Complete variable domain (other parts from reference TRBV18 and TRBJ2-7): NAGVMQNPRHLVRRRGQEARLRCSPMKGHSHVYWYRQLPEEGLKFMVYLQKENIIDESGMPKERFSAEFPKEGPSILRIQQVVRGDSAAYFCASSPPQHYEQYFGPGTRLTVT.